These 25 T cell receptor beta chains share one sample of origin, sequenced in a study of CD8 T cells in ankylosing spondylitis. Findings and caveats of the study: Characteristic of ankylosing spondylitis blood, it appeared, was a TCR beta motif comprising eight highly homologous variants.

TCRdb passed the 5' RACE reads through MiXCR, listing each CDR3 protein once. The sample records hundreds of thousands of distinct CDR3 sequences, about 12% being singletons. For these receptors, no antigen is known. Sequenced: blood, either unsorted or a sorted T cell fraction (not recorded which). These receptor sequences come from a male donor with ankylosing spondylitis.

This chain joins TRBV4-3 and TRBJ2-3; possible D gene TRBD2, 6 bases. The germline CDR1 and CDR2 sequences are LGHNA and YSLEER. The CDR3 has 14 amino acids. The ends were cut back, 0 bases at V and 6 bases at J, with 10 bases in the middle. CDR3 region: CASSQDPGGDTQYF. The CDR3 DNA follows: TGCGCCAGCAGCCAAGACCCTGGGGGGGATACGCAGTATTTT.

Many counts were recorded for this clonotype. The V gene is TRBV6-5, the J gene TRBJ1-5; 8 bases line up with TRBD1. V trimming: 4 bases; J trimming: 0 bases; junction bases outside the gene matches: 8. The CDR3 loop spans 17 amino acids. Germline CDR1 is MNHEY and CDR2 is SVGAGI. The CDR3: CASSSRTGQGSNQPQHF. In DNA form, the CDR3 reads TGTGCCAGCAGTTCCCGCACCGGACAGGGTAGCAATCAGCCCCAGCATTTT.

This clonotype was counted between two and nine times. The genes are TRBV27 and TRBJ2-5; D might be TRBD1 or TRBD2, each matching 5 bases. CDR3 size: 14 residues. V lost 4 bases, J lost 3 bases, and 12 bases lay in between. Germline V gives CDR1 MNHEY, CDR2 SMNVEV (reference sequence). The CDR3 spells CASSWGTVKETQYF. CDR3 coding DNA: TGTGCCAGCAGTTGGGGGACGGTAAAAGAGACCCAGTACTTC.

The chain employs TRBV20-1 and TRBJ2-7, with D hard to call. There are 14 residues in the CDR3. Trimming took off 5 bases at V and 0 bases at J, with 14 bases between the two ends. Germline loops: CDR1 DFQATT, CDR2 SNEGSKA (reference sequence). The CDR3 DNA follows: TGCAGTGCTCCGTCGGCAAGGAGCTCCTACGAGCAGTACTTC. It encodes CSAPSARSSYEQYF.

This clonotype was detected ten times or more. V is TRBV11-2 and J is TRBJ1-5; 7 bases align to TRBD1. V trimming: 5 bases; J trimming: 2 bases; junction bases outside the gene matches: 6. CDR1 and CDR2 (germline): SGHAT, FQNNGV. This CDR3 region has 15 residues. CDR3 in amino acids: CASSTRQGRNQPQHF. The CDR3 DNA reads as TGTGCCAGCAGCACTCGACAGGGTCGCAATCAGCCCCAGCATTTT.

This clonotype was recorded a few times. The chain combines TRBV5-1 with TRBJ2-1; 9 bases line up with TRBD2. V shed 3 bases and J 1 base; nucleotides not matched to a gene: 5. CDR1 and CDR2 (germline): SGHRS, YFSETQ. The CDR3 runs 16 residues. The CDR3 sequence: CASSSLSGGSYNEQFF. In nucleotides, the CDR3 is TGCGCCAGCAGCTCCCTTAGCGGGGGTTCCTACAATGAGCAGTTCTTC.

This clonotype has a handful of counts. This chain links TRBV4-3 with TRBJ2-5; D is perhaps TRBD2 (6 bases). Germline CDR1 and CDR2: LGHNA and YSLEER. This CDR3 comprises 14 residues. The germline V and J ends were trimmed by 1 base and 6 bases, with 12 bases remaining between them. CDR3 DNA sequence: TGCGCCAGCAGCCAAGTACCAGGGAGGCAGACCCAGTACTTC. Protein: CASSQVPGRQTQYF.

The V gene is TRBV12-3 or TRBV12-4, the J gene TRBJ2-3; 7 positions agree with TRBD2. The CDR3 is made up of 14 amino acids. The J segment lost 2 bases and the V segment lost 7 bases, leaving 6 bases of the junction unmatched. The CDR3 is CASKRGRVTDTQYF. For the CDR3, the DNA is TGTGCCAGCAAGAGAGGGAGGGTCACAGATACGCAGTATTTT.

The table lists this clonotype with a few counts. CDR3 in DNA: TGCAGTGCTAGAGACCCCGAGGACAGGGAGAGGGGCTACACCTTC. Its protein product is CSARDPEDRERGYTF. The chain couples TRBV20-1 to TRBJ1-2, with TRBD1 identical over 8 bases. CDR3 length equals 15 residues. Looked up from germline, CDR1 is DFQATT and CDR2 is SNEGSKA (reference sequence). V dropped 0 bases and J dropped 8; count of bases not matched to a gene: 11.

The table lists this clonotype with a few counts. CDR3 nucleotide sequence: TGCAGCGTTGAGGGTACTAGCAAAAGCACAGATACGCAGTATTTT. Translation gives CSVEGTSKSTDTQYF. The chain couples TRBV29-1 to TRBJ2-3, with TRBD2 as a possible D gene (6 bases). CDR3 length equals 15 residues. CDR1 and CDR2 (germline): SQVTM, ANQGSEA. Trimming pared 3 bases from V and 0 bases from J, leaving 13 bases between.

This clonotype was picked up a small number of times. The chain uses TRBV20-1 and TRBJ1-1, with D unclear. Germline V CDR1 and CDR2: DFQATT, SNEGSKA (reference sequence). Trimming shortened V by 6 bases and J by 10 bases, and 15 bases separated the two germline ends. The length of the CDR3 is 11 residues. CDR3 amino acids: CSAMARAGAFF. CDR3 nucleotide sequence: TGCAGTGCCATGGCGAGGGCGGGAGCTTTCTTT.

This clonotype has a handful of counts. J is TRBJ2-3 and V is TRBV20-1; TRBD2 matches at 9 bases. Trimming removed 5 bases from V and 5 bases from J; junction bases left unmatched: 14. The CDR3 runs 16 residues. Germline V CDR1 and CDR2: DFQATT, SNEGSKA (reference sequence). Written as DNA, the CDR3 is TGCAGTGCTCCCCTTTTGGCTAGCGGGGACGTAGATACGCAGTATTTT. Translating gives CSAPLLASGDVDTQYF.

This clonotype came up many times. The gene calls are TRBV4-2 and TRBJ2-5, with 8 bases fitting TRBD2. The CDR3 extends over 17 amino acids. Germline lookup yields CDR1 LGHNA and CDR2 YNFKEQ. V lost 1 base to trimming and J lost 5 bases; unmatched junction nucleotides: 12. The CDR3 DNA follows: TGTGCCAGCAGCCAAGCGGGTAGCGGGACGGATTCCGAGACCCAGTACTTC. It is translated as CASSQAGSGTDSETQYF.

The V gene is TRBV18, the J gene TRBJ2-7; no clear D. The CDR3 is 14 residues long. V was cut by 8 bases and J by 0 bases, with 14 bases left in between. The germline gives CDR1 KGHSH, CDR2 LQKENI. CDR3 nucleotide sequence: TGTGCCAGCACCCGAGACCTCTACTCCTACGAGCAGTACTTC. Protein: CASTRDLYSYEQYF.

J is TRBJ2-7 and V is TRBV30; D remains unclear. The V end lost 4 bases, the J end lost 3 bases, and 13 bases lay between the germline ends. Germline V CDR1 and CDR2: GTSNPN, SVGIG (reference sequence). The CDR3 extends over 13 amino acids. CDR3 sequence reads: CAWTTGVGYEQYF. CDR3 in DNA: TGTGCCTGGACCACGGGTGTCGGCTACGAGCAGTACTTC.

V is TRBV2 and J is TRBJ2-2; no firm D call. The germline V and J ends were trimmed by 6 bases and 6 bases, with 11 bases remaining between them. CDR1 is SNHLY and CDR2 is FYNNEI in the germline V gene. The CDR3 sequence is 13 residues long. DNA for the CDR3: TGTGCCAGCAGGCTCACACCGGCCGGGGAGCTGTTTTTT. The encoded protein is CASRLTPAGELFF.

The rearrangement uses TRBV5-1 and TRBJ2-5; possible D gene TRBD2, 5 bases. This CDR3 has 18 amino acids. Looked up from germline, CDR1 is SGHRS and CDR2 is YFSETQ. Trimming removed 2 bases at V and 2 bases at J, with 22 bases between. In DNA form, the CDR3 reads TGCGCCAGCAGCTTACATCCCACTAGTCACCGTGAACAAGAGACCCAGTACTTC. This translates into CASSLHPTSHREQETQYF.

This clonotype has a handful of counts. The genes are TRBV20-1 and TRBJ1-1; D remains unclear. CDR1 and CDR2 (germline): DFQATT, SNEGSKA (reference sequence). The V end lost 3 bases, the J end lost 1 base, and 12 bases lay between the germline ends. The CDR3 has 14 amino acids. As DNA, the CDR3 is TGCAGTGCTAGGAAGCTGTGGGGGAACACTGAAGCTTTCTTT. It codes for CSARKLWGNTEAFF.

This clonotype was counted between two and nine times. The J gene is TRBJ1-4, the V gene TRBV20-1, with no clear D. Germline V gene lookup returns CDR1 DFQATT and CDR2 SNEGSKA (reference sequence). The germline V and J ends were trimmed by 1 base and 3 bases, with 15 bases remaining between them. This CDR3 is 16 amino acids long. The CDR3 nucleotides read TGCAGTGCTAGAGTTCGGGGAATGGATGCTAATGAAAAACTGTTTTTT. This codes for CSARVRGMDANEKLFF.

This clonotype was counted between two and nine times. The CDR3 loop is CASSVEAEDNLHF. Written as DNA, the CDR3 is TGTGCCAGCAGCGTAGAAGCGGAGGACAATCTCCACTTT. The rearrangement joins TRBV9 to TRBJ1-6; D possibly corresponds to TRBD1 (5 bases). The CDR3 extends over 13 amino acids. Germline V lookup: CDR1 SGDLS, CDR2 YYNGEE. Trimming shortened V by 0 bases and J by 16 bases, and 14 bases separated the two germline ends.

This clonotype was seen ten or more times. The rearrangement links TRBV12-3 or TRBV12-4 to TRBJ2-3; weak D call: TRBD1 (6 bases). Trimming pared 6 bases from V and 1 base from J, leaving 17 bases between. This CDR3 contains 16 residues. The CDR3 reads CASSNHRVVGTDTQYF. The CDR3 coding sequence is TGTGCCAGCAGCAACCACAGGGTTGTGGGCACAGATACGCAGTATTTT.

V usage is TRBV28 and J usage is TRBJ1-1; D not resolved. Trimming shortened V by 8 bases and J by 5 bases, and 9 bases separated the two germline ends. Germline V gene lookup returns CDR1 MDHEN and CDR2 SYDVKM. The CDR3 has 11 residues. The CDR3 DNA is TGTGCCAGCTGCATTTCGACTGAAGCTTTCTTT. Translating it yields CASCISTEAFF.

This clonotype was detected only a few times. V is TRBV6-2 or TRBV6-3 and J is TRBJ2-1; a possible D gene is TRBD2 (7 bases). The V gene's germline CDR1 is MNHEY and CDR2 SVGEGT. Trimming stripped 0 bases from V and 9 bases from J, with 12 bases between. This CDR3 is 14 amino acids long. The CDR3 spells CASSYSGGPSEQFF. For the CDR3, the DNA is TGTGCCAGCAGTTACTCCGGGGGGCCTTCTGAGCAGTTCTTC.

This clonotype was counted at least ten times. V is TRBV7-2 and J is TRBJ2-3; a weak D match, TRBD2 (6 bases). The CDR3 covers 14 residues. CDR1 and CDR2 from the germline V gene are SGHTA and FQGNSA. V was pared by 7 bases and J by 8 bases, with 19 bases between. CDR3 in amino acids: CASTGVGGITTQYF. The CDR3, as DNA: TGTGCCAGCACCGGCGTCGGCGGGATTACTACGCAGTATTTT.

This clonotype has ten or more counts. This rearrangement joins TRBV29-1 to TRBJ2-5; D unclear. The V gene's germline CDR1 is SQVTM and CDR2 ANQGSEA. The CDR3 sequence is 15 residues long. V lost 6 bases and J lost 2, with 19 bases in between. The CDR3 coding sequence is TGCAGCGTCATCCCCACCCAAGGTCCTCAAGAGACCCAGTACTTC. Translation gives CSVIPTQGPQETQYF.